The T cell receptor beta chain under discussion was sequenced for a study of CD8 T cells in Susac syndrome. Notes on the study in general: The CD4+ T cell repertoires in Susac syndrome did not show any clonal expansion.

cDNA came from roughly 0.53 to 1 ug RNA primed by random hexamers. One entry per CDR3 protein results from TCRdb running MiXCR on the immunoSEQ multiplex PCR reads. The sample lists about 190,000 distinct CDR3 sequences; approximately 95% were seen once. This clonotype was observed a single time. Its antigen is still unknown. Susac syndrome patients met recently defined diagnostic criteria for definite or probable disease. V lost 8 bases and J lost 4, with 19 bases in between. CDR1 MNHEY and CDR2 SVGAGI come from the germline V gene. CDR3 length: 15 amino acids. The gene calls are TRBV6-5 and TRBJ2-3; possibly TRBD2 for D (5 bases). The source is a human donor with Susac syndrome. The sample was CD4+ T cells from PBMCs. The CDR3 here is CASGSSRLMPDTQYF. In DNA, the CDR3 is TGTGCCAGCGGGTCTAGCAGACTGATGCCAGATACGCAGTATTTT.